This T cell receptor (beta chain) was captured by sequencing in a study of graft-versus-host responses after intestinal transplantation. About the research overall: Recipients across the board were started on anti-thymocyte globulin induction, then kept on tacrolimus and steroids for two to three years. Notes on the study in general: Present in recipient marrow, GvH clones included some that appeared first in ileum or blood. Allografts of one patient group, those with graft-donor T cell macrochimerism, had high graft-versus-host to host-versus-graft clonal ratios.

About this clone itself: The antigen remains unidentified.

The protocol was immunoSEQ multiplex PCR, while the TCRdb copy is restricted to in-frame clones and leaves out a portion. The repertoire has more than 20,000 clones, over 80% of them found once; the top ten carry 0.9% to 1.2%. Germline CDR1 MNHNS, CDR2 SASEGT. V lost 6 bases and J lost 0, with 12 bases in between. The CDR3 consists of 15 residues. This specimen consisted of PBMCs, obtained 28 days after intestinal transplant. The rearrangement links TRBV6-1 to TRBJ1-5; no definite D call. The clonotype originates from a human patient who received an intestinal transplant, so some T cells may come from the graft donor. CDR3 DNA sequence: TGTGCCAGCAGCTACCCTCAGGATAGCAATCAGCCCCAGCATTTT. Translation: CASSYPQDSNQPQHF.